The 24 T cell receptor beta chains listed next were all sequenced from one sample in a study of human T cells and chemical hapten exposure. TCRdb fed the RACE reads into MiXCR, producing one record per CDR3 protein. The sample includes some 38,000 distinct CDR3 sequences, around 6.8% of them seen just once. Time point: patch test 1, 2 weeks after DPC sensitization. Indicated treatment: therapeutic diphenylcyclopropenone sensitization with weekly scalp DPC. Unfractionated whole blood was the source of the extracted total RNA. This specimen consisted of whole blood, obtained in connection with sensitization to the hapten diphenylcyclopropenone (DPC). The receptors come from a woman aged 25-40 years with alopecia areata. Some clones in this sample may be carry-over from other donors' samples.

For the CDR3, the DNA is TGTGCCAGCAGCTTTATCCTGTACCAAGAGACCCAGTACTTC. It is translated as CASSFILYQETQYF. The gene calls are TRBV5-5 and TRBJ2-5; D not certain. The CDR3 totals 14 residues. The V end was cut by 2 bases, the J end by 0 bases, with 8 bases between. CDR1 is SGHKS, CDR2 YYEKEE, per germline (reference sequence).

This clonotype was picked up many times. The chain joins TRBV29-1 to TRBJ2-1, with 15 bases identical to TRBD2. The CDR3 covers 15 residues. Per germline, CDR1 SQVTM and CDR2 ANQGSEA. The junction had 4 bases not matched to a gene; V was cut back by 6 bases and J by 4 bases. DNA of the CDR3: TGCAGCGTGGGGACTAGCGGGGGGCAATACAATGAGCAGTTCTTC. Its protein is CSVGTSGGQYNEQFF.

This clonotype came up many times. This chain links TRBV29-1 with TRBJ2-2; D ambiguous. Germline CDR1 SQVTM, CDR2 ANQGSEA. V lost 5 bases, J lost 7 bases, and 11 bases lay in between. This CDR3 is 12 amino acids long. Here the CDR3 DNA reads TGCAGCGTTTCAAGATTCGGCGGGGAGCTGTTTTTT. Encoded protein: CSVSRFGGELFF.

This clonotype was seen a few times. V usage is TRBV20-1 and J usage is TRBJ2-7; 8 positions agree with TRBD1. The CDR3 is 16 amino acids. Unmatched junction bases numbered 12, after V lost 2 bases and J lost 3 bases. Germline loops: CDR1 DFQATT, CDR2 SNEGSKA (reference sequence). Here the CDR3 DNA reads TGCAGTGCTAGATTAAGGAAGGACAGGGCTCTCTACGAGCAGTACTTC. Its protein is CSARLRKDRALYEQYF.

This clonotype was counted a few times. The chain recombines TRBV12-5 with TRBJ2-1; 8 nucleotides match TRBD1. The CDR3 sequence is 13 residues long. Germline CDR1 is LGHNT and CDR2 is FRNRAP. J was trimmed by 6 bases and V by 6 bases; bases with no gene match: 4. CDR3 DNA: TGTGCTAGTGGCGGTGGACAGGGCAATGAGCAGTTCTTC. It translates to CASGGGQGNEQFF.

This clonotype was counted at least ten times. This chain links TRBV9 with TRBJ1-6; TRBD1 aligns across 7 bases. Germline CDR1 SGDLS, CDR2 YYNGEE. This CDR3 has 14 amino acids. The junction had 5 bases not matched to a gene; V was cut back by 3 bases and J by 8 bases. DNA for the CDR3: TGTGCCAGCAGCGCGACAGGGCAACATTCACCCCTCCACTTT. Amino acid sequence: CASSATGQHSPLHF.

The chain couples TRBV14 to TRBJ1-1; D is ambiguous. The CDR3 extends over 14 amino acids. The V end lost 2 bases, the J end lost 2 bases, and 9 bases lay between the germline ends. The germline gives CDR1 SGHDN, CDR2 FVKESK. The CDR3, as DNA: TGTGCCAGCAGCCAAAGGAACTTCAACACTGAAGCTTTCTTT. Protein: CASSQRNFNTEAFF.

The chain is built from TRBV20-1 and TRBJ2-5; TRBD2 matches at 9 bases. The CDR3 consists of 17 residues. J gave up 7 bases and V 0 bases, and 15 bases lay outside the gene matches. Germline CDR1 and CDR2: DFQATT and SNEGSKA (reference sequence). The CDR3 protein is CSARDAGGAGGVWTQYF. DNA for the CDR3: TGCAGTGCTAGAGACGCCGGGGGAGCGGGGGGAGTTTGGACCCAGTACTTC.

This chain uses TRBV3-1 with TRBJ2-2; D possibly corresponds to TRBD1 (6 bases). The CDR3 is 15 residues long. The germline V and J ends were trimmed by 6 bases and 6 bases, with 17 bases remaining between them. CDR1 is LGHDT and CDR2 is YNNKEL in the germline V gene (reference sequence). The CDR3: CASSWTAKVSGELFF. CDR3 DNA sequence: TGTGCCAGCAGTTGGACAGCGAAAGTATCCGGGGAGCTGTTTTTT.

This clonotype was counted only a few times. The V call is TRBV24-1, the J call TRBJ2-4; D gene uncertain. Germline CDR1 reads KGHDR; CDR2 reads SFDVKD. The CDR3 loop spans 13 amino acids. V lost 5 bases to trimming and J lost 4 bases, with 8 bases between them. The CDR3 sequence: CATSATDKNIQYF. As DNA, the CDR3 is TGTGCCACCAGTGCCACGGATAAAAACATTCAGTACTTC.

This clonotype has more than one count but fewer than ten. V gene TRBV6-2 or TRBV6-3 combines with J gene TRBJ2-5; 8 positions match TRBD1. After removal of 8 bases from V and 4 bases from J, the junction contained 12 bases not matched to a gene. The CDR3 runs to 15 residues. Germline V CDR1 and CDR2: MNHEY, SVGEGT. The CDR3 sequence: CASAFDRGNAETQYF. CDR3 sequence (DNA): TGTGCCAGCGCGTTCGACAGGGGAAATGCAGAGACCCAGTACTTC.

The rearrangement links TRBV20-1 to TRBJ1-1; D ambiguous. The CDR3 length is 13 residues. The germline CDR1 and CDR2 sequences are DFQATT and SNEGSKA (reference sequence). The V and J ends lost 2 bases and 1 base respectively, with 8 bases between them. CDR3 residues: CSARSDSNTEAFF. In DNA form, the CDR3 reads TGCAGTGCTAGATCCGACTCGAACACTGAAGCTTTCTTT.

This clonotype turned up a few times. The chain recombines TRBV5-1 with TRBJ1-5; perhaps TRBD1 as D (6 bases). V dropped 4 bases and J dropped 11 bases, with 13 bases sitting between them. The CDR3 is 12 residues long. The germline V gene has CDR1 SGHRS and CDR2 YFSETQ. The CDR3 reads CASSLEGGTQHF. In DNA, the CDR3 is TGCGCCAGCAGCCTGGAGGGGGGTACCCAGCATTTT.

This clonotype has at least ten counts. The J gene is TRBJ1-2, the V gene TRBV3-1, with D possibly TRBD1 on 5 matching bases. CDR1 and CDR2 from the germline V gene are LGHDT and YNNKEL (reference sequence). The V gene lost 0 bases and the J gene lost 8 bases, with 10 bases spanning the gap. The CDR3 totals 13 residues. The CDR3 here is CASSQDGGRGYTF. In nucleotides, the CDR3 is TGTGCCAGCAGCCAAGACGGGGGAAGAGGCTACACCTTC. Using reference TRBV3-1 and TRBJ1-2 for the parts outside the CDR3, the full variable domain is DTAVSQTPKYLVTQMGNDKSIKCEQNLGHDTMYWYKQDSKKFLKIMFSYNNKELIINETVPNRFSPKSPDKAHLNLHINSLELGDSAVYFCASSQDGGRGYTFGSGTRLTVV.

The chain employs TRBV4-2 and TRBJ2-3; possibly TRBD1 for D (5 bases). The CDR3 has 14 residues. Germline lookup yields CDR1 LGHNA and CDR2 YNFKEQ. V was trimmed by 4 bases and J by 2 bases, leaving 10 bases between them. The CDR3: CASSPRATTDTQYF. The CDR3 DNA is TGTGCCAGCAGCCCCAGGGCTACCACAGATACGCAGTATTTT.

The rearrangement joins TRBV7-2 to TRBJ1-5; D perhaps matches TRBD1 (6 bases). The CDR3 is made up of 15 amino acids. Germline values: CDR1 SGHTA, CDR2 FQGNSA. Trimming shortened V by 7 bases and J by 4 bases, and 17 bases separated the two germline ends. The CDR3 nucleotides read TGTGCCAGCACCCCACAACAGGGATCAAATCAGCCCCAGCATTTT. Translating gives CASTPQQGSNQPQHF.

This clonotype was observed a handful of times. CDR3 region: CASSQDLEQTMNTEAFF. CDR3 DNA: TGCGCCAGCAGCCAAGATCTTGAACAGACTATGAACACTGAAGCTTTCTTT. The gene calls are TRBV4-1 and TRBJ1-1; D gene ambiguous. CDR1 and CDR2 from the germline V gene are MGHRA and YSYEKL. V lost 0 bases, J lost 0 bases, and 14 bases lay in between. The length of the CDR3 is 17 residues.

This clonotype was observed a handful of times. The CDR3 DNA sequence: TGTGCCAGCAGCTCATTCCTTAGCGGGGCCCAGGAGACCCAGTACTTC. Its protein product is CASSSFLSGAQETQYF. V usage is TRBV7-2 and J usage is TRBJ2-5, with 8 bases matching TRBD2. J was trimmed by 5 bases and V by 4 bases; bases with no gene match: 12. The CDR3 runs 16 residues. Germline V CDR1 and CDR2: SGHTA, FQGNSA. Supplemented by reference TRBV7-2 and TRBJ2-5, the full variable domain reads GAGVSQSPSNKVTEKGKDVELRCDPISGHTALYWYRQSLGQGLEFLIYFQGNSAPDKSGLPSDRFSAERTGGSVSTLTIQRTQQEDSAVYLCASSSFLSGAQETQYFGPGTRLLVL.

CDR3 in DNA: TGTGCCAGCAGCCCCATTAGCGGGGGATACACACGGAACCTCTATACGCAGTATTTT. Translating it yields CASSPISGGYTRNLYTQYF. The chain recombines TRBV14 with TRBJ2-3, with TRBD2 matching over 9 bases. V gave up 4 bases and J gave up 7 bases; unmatched junction bases: 21. Germline V gene sequence: CDR1 SGHDN, CDR2 FVKESK. The length of the CDR3 is 19 residues.

In its sample, this clonotype was seen a few times. The chain is built from TRBV28 and TRBJ1-2, with D perhaps TRBD1 (5 bases). Germline values: CDR1 MDHEN, CDR2 SYDVKM. The CDR3 is made up of 12 amino acids. Trimming removed 6 bases from V and 8 bases from J, with 13 bases in between. The CDR3 region has the DNA TGTGCCAGCAGATCTGACAGCCGGGGCTACACCTTC. Translated: CASRSDSRGYTF.

There are a few counts of this clonotype. V and J are TRBV12-3 or TRBV12-4 and TRBJ1-5; D is undetermined. The CDR3 runs 15 residues. V was cut by 7 bases and J by 0 bases, with 13 bases left in between. As DNA, the CDR3 is TGTGCCAGCACCGGACGTGATTATAGCAATCAGCCCCAGCATTTT. Translating gives CASTGRDYSNQPQHF.

This clonotype occurred a few times. The chain carries TRBV4-2 and TRBJ1-2, with unresolved D. Trimming stripped 0 bases from V and 2 bases from J, with 19 bases between. The CDR3 is 18 amino acids. The germline gives CDR1 LGHNA, CDR2 YNFKEQ. The CDR3 region is CASSQDFRGGKFNYGYTF. The CDR3 DNA reads TGTGCCAGCAGCCAAGATTTTCGGGGAGGGAAATTCAACTATGGCTACACCTTC.

This clonotype showed up many times. The rearrangement links TRBV29-1 to TRBJ1-2; maybe TRBD1 (6 bases). The CDR3 has 12 residues. Germline CDR1 reads SQVTM; CDR2 reads ANQGSEA. Trimming shortened V by 6 bases and J by 4 bases, and 12 bases separated the two germline ends. The CDR3 sequence is CSVLQGSYGYTF. The CDR3 DNA sequence: TGCAGCGTACTACAGGGTTCCTATGGCTACACCTTC.

This clonotype was counted a few times. The chain employs TRBV28 and TRBJ1-4; 7 bases map to TRBD1. From germline, CDR1 is MDHEN and CDR2 SYDVKM. Trimming removed 6 bases from V and 7 bases from J; junction bases left unmatched: 8. The CDR3 consists of 14 residues. The DNA of the CDR3 is TGTGCCAGCAGCCAACAGGGGAAGGGTGAAAAACTGTTTTTT. Translating it yields CASSQQGKGEKLFF.